This TCR beta chain was sequenced for a study of cytomegalovirus exposure and HLA in healthy donors. Study-level background: The same platform was used for the 110 or so validation repertoires as for the roughly 670 first-cohort repertoires, as reported in a later analysis.

Findings and caveats of the study: For most TCR sequences rarity was the rule, although some public TCRs occurred in many donors. In vitro data verified three CMV-associated chains as specific for CMV antigens.

TCRdb keeps only in-frame clones here, not all; method: immunoSEQ multiplex PCR. The data contain some 88,000 clones, 95% to 98% of them singletons. For this clone: Its antigen is unidentified.

CDR3 length: 20 residues. The sequenced sample was PBMCs. J is TRBJ2-5 and V is TRBV12-2; the table's D call, TRBD2, was not checked against the DNA. TRBV12-2 is a pseudogene segment. The source is a man aged 18 to 29 in good health and CMV-seronegative. CDR3 protein: CASRLFGRETILGWEETQYF. CDR3 sequence (DNA): TGTGCAAGTCGCTTATTCGGGAGGGAGACGATATTGGGTTGGGAAGAGACCCAGTACTTC.